This T cell receptor beta chain was retrieved from a study of blood T cell repertoires in COVID-19. This CDR3 has 15 residues. CDR1 and CDR2 (germline): SNHLY, FYNNEI. V lost 1 base, J lost 0 bases, and 10 bases lay in between. Recovery meant two consecutive negative NP/OP PCR tests, professional clearance, or resolved symptoms. TCRdb keeps only in-frame clones here, not all; method: immunoSEQ multiplex PCR. This table holds approximately 200,000 clones, over 80% found once. Sequencing used PBMCs or T cells enriched from blood (not recorded which). This TCR was sampled from a young man who had recovered from COVID-19. The chain joins TRBV2 to TRBJ2-7; possibly TRBD2 for D (6 bases). The CDR3 loop reads CASSEDGGDSYEQYF. CDR3 bases: TGTGCCAGCAGTGAAGACGGGGGAGACTCCTACGAGCAGTACTTC.